The 19 T cell receptor beta chains presented below share a single source sample, sequenced in a study of T-cell memory formation after mild COVID-19. MiXCR, applied by TCRdb to the 5' RACE reads, yields one record per CDR3 protein. The sample yields fewer than 450,000 distinct CDR3 sequences, about 21% seen once. Sequenced input: PBMCs or a T cell subset sorted from them (not recorded which). These receptors were collected from an adult woman who had mild COVID-19 (a few samples of this study predate the infection). Cell type and time point are not known.

V gene TRBV12-3 or TRBV12-4 combines with J gene TRBJ1-2; the match to TRBD1 covers 7 bases. Trimming at V came to 5 bases and at J to 6 bases, leaving 9 bases not matched to a gene. The CDR3 runs to 14 residues. The CDR3 loop reads CASSARDRVHGYTF. Written as DNA, the CDR3 is TGTGCCAGCAGTGCCCGAGACAGGGTACATGGCTACACCTTC.

V is TRBV24-1 and J is TRBJ2-5; 8 nucleotides line up with TRBD1. The length of the CDR3 is 16 residues. CDR1 KGHDR and CDR2 SFDVKD come from the germline V gene. V was clipped by 4 bases and J by 4 bases; unmatched bases: 10. The CDR3 loop is CATSDARGLVGETQYF. The CDR3 DNA is TGTGCCACCAGTGACGCCAGGGGGCTCGTAGGAGAGACCCAGTACTTC.

This clonotype was detected a few times. The rearrangement joins TRBV14 to TRBJ1-1, with D unresolved. The germline V gene encodes CDR1 SGHDN and CDR2 FVKESK. Trimming took off 4 bases at V and 4 bases at J, with 16 bases between the two ends. The length of the CDR3 is 15 residues. This chain's CDR3 is CASSPYGRLTTEAFF. In nucleotides, the CDR3 is TGTGCCAGCAGCCCCTACGGACGTCTTACCACTGAAGCTTTCTTT.

This clonotype has more than one count but fewer than ten. V and J are TRBV7-2 and TRBJ2-5, with D unresolved. CDR3 size: 13 residues. From germline, CDR1 is SGHTA and CDR2 FQGNSA. Deletions cut 0 bases from V and 4 bases from J, with 6 bases between. CDR3 bases: TGTGCCAGCAGCTTAGCGGCTGGAGAGACCCAGTACTTC. It encodes CASSLAAGETQYF.

V usage is TRBV24-1 and J usage is TRBJ2-7; the match to TRBD1 covers 10 bases. The CDR3 is 14 residues long. Losses at the gene ends were 10 bases for V and 3 bases for J; bases not matched to a gene: 8. Germline lookup yields CDR1 KGHDR and CDR2 SFDVKD. For the CDR3, the DNA is TGTGCCACAGCAAGACAGGGGGCGGACTACGAGCAGTACTTC. It codes for CATARQGADYEQYF.

The J gene is TRBJ1-5, the V gene TRBV5-1, with unresolved D. Germline assignment: CDR1 SGHRS and CDR2 YFSETQ. V lost 0 bases, J lost 6 bases, and 13 bases lay in between. This CDR3 is 15 amino acids long. The CDR3 nucleotides read TGCGCCAGCAGCTTGGGGACGGTAGCGGGTCAGCCCCAGCATTTT. It encodes CASSLGTVAGQPQHF.

The chain uses TRBV4-3 and TRBJ2-1; perhaps TRBD1 as D (5 bases). This CDR3 has 13 amino acids. Trimming left V 0 bases short and J 9 bases short, with 9 bases between. Germline CDR1 and CDR2: LGHNA and YSLEER. CDR3: CASSQDPGFEQFF. The CDR3, as DNA: TGCGCCAGCAGCCAAGATCCAGGGTTTGAGCAGTTCTTC.

This chain joins TRBV29-1 and TRBJ2-7; D not resolved. The CDR3 covers 9 residues. The V end lost 8 bases, the J end lost 5 bases, and 7 bases lay between the germline ends. Germline V gives CDR1 SQVTM, CDR2 ANQGSEA. CDR3 protein: CSRLDEQYF. DNA for the CDR3: TGCAGCCGCCTCGACGAGCAGTACTTC.

The J gene is TRBJ2-5, the V gene TRBV29-1; maybe TRBD1 (6 bases). Germline CDR1 reads SQVTM; CDR2 reads ANQGSEA. The V end lost 7 bases, the J end lost 3 bases, and 12 bases lay between the germline ends. The CDR3 runs 12 residues. The CDR3 DNA sequence: TGCAGCGCCGGACAGAAGGAAGAGACCCAGTACTTC. Its protein is CSAGQKEETQYF.

This chain joins TRBV29-1 and TRBJ2-3; 16 bases are a match to TRBD2. Germline V gene data show CDR1 as SQVTM and CDR2 as ANQGSEA. The CDR3 contains 17 residues. V was pared by 8 bases and J by 4 bases, with 12 bases of the junction left unmatched. CDR3 amino acids: CSTWGTSGRASADTQYF. In DNA, the CDR3 is TGCAGCACGTGGGGGACTAGCGGGAGGGCCTCGGCAGATACGCAGTATTTT.

The table lists this clonotype with many counts. The genes are TRBV12-3 or TRBV12-4 and TRBJ2-1, with TRBD2 matching 7 bases. CDR3 length equals 14 residues. J gave up 2 bases and V 9 bases, and 7 bases lay outside the gene matches. The CDR3 region is CASSGGSAYNEQFF. DNA of the CDR3: TGTGCCAGTTCGGGCGGGAGTGCCTACAATGAGCAGTTCTTC.

The CDR3 DNA follows: TGTGCCAACGGAACGGGACATCCTGACTCCTACGAGCAGTACTTC. Residues: CANGTGHPDSYEQYF. The chain employs TRBV27 and TRBJ2-7; possibly TRBD1 for D (6 bases). This CDR3 contains 15 residues. Germline V gene data show CDR1 as MNHEY and CDR2 as SMNVEV (reference sequence). V lost 10 bases and J 0 bases, leaving 19 bases between the germline ends.

The CDR3 is CASSQEGSYYQETQYF. The CDR3 nucleotides are TGTGCCAGCAGCCAAGAGGGCTCTTATTATCAAGAGACCCAGTACTTC. This sequence joins TRBV3-1 and TRBJ2-5; D remains unclear. CDR3 length equals 16 residues. The ends were cut back, 0 bases at V and 2 bases at J, with 13 bases in the middle. Germline V CDR1 and CDR2: LGHDT, YNNKEL (reference sequence).

In its sample, this clonotype was seen a few times. The rearrangement uses TRBV5-1 and TRBJ2-1, with TRBD2 identical over 9 bases. Germline assignment: CDR1 SGHRS and CDR2 YFSETQ. The CDR3 loop spans 16 amino acids. V shed 5 bases, J shed 0 bases, and the junction held 6 bases outside the gene matches. The CDR3 here is CASRPSSGASYNEQFF. In DNA, the CDR3 is TGCGCCAGCAGACCCTCTAGCGGGGCCTCCTACAATGAGCAGTTCTTC.

The chain combines TRBV15 with TRBJ1-5; D is uncertain. The ends were cut back, 3 bases at V and 0 bases at J, with 9 bases in the middle. The CDR3 length is 15 residues. Germline V CDR1 and CDR2: LNHNV, YYDKDF (reference sequence). Here the CDR3 reads CATSRPHNSNQPQHF. The DNA for the CDR3 is TGTGCCACCAGCAGGCCCCATAATAGCAATCAGCCCCAGCATTTT. The full variable domain, completed using reference TRBV15 and TRBJ1-5, is DAMVIQNPRYQVTQFGKPVTLSCSQTLNHNVMYWYQQKSSQAPKLLFHYYDKDFNNEADTPDNFQSRRPNTSFCFLDIRSPGLGDTAMYLCATSRPHNSNQPQHFGDGTRLSIL.

This clonotype has at least ten counts. The rearrangement joins TRBV24-1 to TRBJ2-1; possible D gene TRBD2, 5 bases. The germline V and J ends were trimmed by 4 bases and 3 bases, with 27 bases remaining between them. The germline CDR1 and CDR2 sequences are KGHDR and SFDVKD. The CDR3 consists of 20 residues. CDR3 protein: CATSDQKITTGSLFYNEQFF. The CDR3, as DNA: TGTGCCACCAGTGACCAAAAGATTACGACGGGATCTTTATTCTACAATGAGCAGTTCTTC.

This clonotype appeared a few times. The chain has TRBV29-1 and TRBJ2-7, with TRBD2 matching 12 bases. Germline CDR1 and CDR2: SQVTM and ANQGSEA. The CDR3 is made up of 13 amino acids. Trimming removed 4 bases from V and 5 bases from J; junction bases left unmatched: 3. In DNA form, the CDR3 reads TGCAGCGTTGTGGGACTAGCGGGCCACGAGCAGTACTTC. Translating it yields CSVVGLAGHEQYF.

The table lists this clonotype with a few counts. J is TRBJ1-1 and V is TRBV7-9; D is possibly TRBD1 (5 bases). Germline lookup yields CDR1 SEHNR and CDR2 FQNEAQ (reference sequence). This CDR3 is built from 15 residues. V lost 0 bases, J lost 5 bases, and 13 bases lay in between. The CDR3 region has the DNA TGTGCCAGCAGCTTAGCTTCTCTACAGGTTACTGAAGCTTTCTTT. It specifies CASSLASLQVTEAFF.

The V and J genes are TRBV5-1 and TRBJ1-1; D is undetermined. V lost 0 bases and J lost 5, with 8 bases in between. Germline CDR1 and CDR2: SGHRS and YFSETQ. The CDR3 has 13 residues. Here the CDR3 reads CASSLGGETEAFF. In nucleotides, the CDR3 is TGCGCCAGCAGCTTGGGCGGGGAAACTGAAGCTTTCTTT.